The T cell receptor beta chain under discussion was sequenced for a study of graft-versus-host responses after intestinal transplantation (dated by TCRdb to the early 2020s). In terms of the full investigation: Multivisceral, liver-intestinal, or isolated intestinal transplants were received by the recipients. Anti-thymocyte globulin induction was given to all recipients, followed by maintenance tacrolimus and steroids for around three years. After intestinal transplantation, graft-versus-host and host-versus-graft alloreactive T cell clones in the graft, circulation and bone marrow were tracked using bulk TCR-beta CDR3 sequencing. To identify alloreactive clones, pre-transplant mixed lymphocyte reaction products were sequenced and compared with unstimulated pre-transplant donor and recipient T cells. The cohort enrolled 20 to 25 intestinal transplant recipients, one of whom was a retransplant, and 3 patients without pretransplant specimens were excluded. Donor T cell macrochimerism was defined as a peak of at least 4% donor T cells among recipient peripheral blood mononuclear cells. Instead of going to the commercial service, samples from a few later patients were sequenced in-house on an Illumina MiSeq and processed with MiXCR. Points the paper makes about the study in general: In patients with donor T cell macrochimerism, the allografts had high GvH to HvG T cell clonal ratios. The relatively low number and heterogeneity of intestinal transplant patients limited the conclusions. GvH clones were detected in recipient bone marrow, and some of these GvH clones were observed earlier in ileal mucosa or blood, consistent with an intestinal mucosal origin. Peak levels of circulating GvH clones were associated with declines in HvG clones early after transplant.

Library creation used the immunoSEQ multiplex PCR assay. For most patients, high-throughput TCR-beta CDR3 sequencing of genomic DNA was performed by Adaptive Biotechnologies. The authors' pipeline ran thus. Adaptive's ImmunoSEQ software supplied the TCR sequencing data for about 18 patients, while MiXCR and VDJtools were used to process a few other patients. CDR3 nucleotide sequences shared by donor and recipient were removed because the origin of these sequences could not be assigned. To count as alloreactive, a clone needed at least 2-fold expansion over unstimulated cells and a minimum CFSE-low frequency of 0.002% (template counts) or 0.001% (read counts). Mappable clones were those detected in sequenced pre-transplant spleen, lymph node, or MLR CFSE-low populations of the donor or recipient. Cumulative frequency of alloreactive clones was calculated as a percentage of all sequences weighted by copy number. This immuneACCESS table, as held by TCRdb, lists in-frame sequences with V and J called but not all clones. Of the missing ones, under half trace to an unresolved V gene in checked studies; the others have no known cause. V, J and clone size were drawn from that table, and D and trimming were deduced from the DNA. Recorded for this sample are over 60,000 clones; about nine tenths of them occurred a single time. The ten largest account for approximately 1.6% of the sample.

The CDR3 measures 11 amino acids from cysteine to phenylalanine. Only the CDR3 part of the read is kept: 33 bases, read in frame from the first base. The junction carries 10 bases between V and J, which are trimmed by 10 bases and 3 bases respectively. From a lookup of the germline V gene (reference sequence), CDR1 and CDR2 are SEHNR and FQNEAQ. Concerning this clone itself: It has no known antigen specificity. No much larger clone is present one base from it, and per-base qualities are unavailable.

Intraepithelial and lamina propria lymphocytes were isolated from graft specimens using dithiothreitol, EDTA incubations and collagenase D digestion. Serial intestinal graft biopsy specimens collected up to 600 days after transplant underwent bulk TCR-beta sequencing. This clonotype originated in a human patient who received an intestinal transplant, so some T cells may come from the graft donor. Sequences were derived from ileum tissue, sampled roughly 390 days after transplant. This chain joins TRBV7-9 to TRBJ2-7; the D gene lacks a confident call. The DNA sequence reads TGTGCCACCGAGAGACACTACGAGCAGTACTTC. Its protein reads: CATERHYEQYF.